This T cell receptor beta chain was retrieved from a study of blood T cell repertoires in COVID-19. Study as a whole: Samples of COVID-19 (acute and convalescent) were obtained from the United States, Italy and Spain. PBMCs, B-cell-depleted T cells, or T cells were the source of the cDNA or gDNA that made up the material.

V was shortened by 2 bases and J by 4 bases, with 6 bases between the two germline ends. Per the germline V gene, CDR1 is SGHTA and CDR2 is FQGNSA. The CDR3 totals 13 residues. Original methodology: Scientists estimated how many nucleated cells there were by amplifying reference gene primers. Produced via immunoSEQ multiplex PCR; TCRdb's table is partial and in-frame only. V, J and clone size derive from that table, while D and trimming were established from the DNA sequence. The sample includes about 160,000 clones, 65% to 85% of them seen just once. The chain joins TRBV7-2 to TRBJ1-3; no clear D. The clonotype comes from a woman of 80 years or more with acute or convalescent COVID-19. Specimen: peripheral blood. In nucleotides, the CDR3 is TGTGCCAGCAGCTTAAATCGGGGAAACACCATATATTTT. This codes for CASSLNRGNTIYF. Combining the CDR3 with reference TRBV7-2 and TRBJ1-3 gives the whole variable domain GAGVSQSPSNKVTEKGKDVELRCDPISGHTALYWYRQSLGQGLEFLIYFQGNSAPDKSGLPSDRFSAERTGGSVSTLTIQRTQQEDSAVYLCASSLNRGNTIYFGEGSWLTVV.